Presented here are 21 T cell receptor beta chains from one specimen sequenced in a study of T cells after posttransplantation cyclophosphamide. TCRdb keeps only in-frame clones here, not all; method: immunoSEQ multiplex PCR. The sample has under 15,000 clones; about 80% are singletons. Input material: memory CD4+ T cells sorted from PBMCs. The receptor set was obtained from a man aged 45-60 years in good health, CMV-negative, and a related stem cell transplant donor.

This rearrangement joins TRBV27 to TRBJ1-2, with D possibly TRBD1 on 5 matching bases. Germline V gene sequence: CDR1 MNHEY, CDR2 SMNVEV (reference sequence). This CDR3 has 13 amino acids. The germline V and J ends were trimmed by 6 bases and 4 bases, with 12 bases remaining between them. The DNA for the CDR3 is TGTGCCAGCAGCCTCAGGGTAGGCTATGGCTACACCTTC. This gives the protein CASSLRVGYGYTF.

The V gene is TRBV7-3, the J gene TRBJ2-1; 8 bases line up with TRBD2. The CDR3 extends over 15 amino acids. Germline-derived CDR1 and CDR2 are SGHTA and FQGTGA. J gave up 3 bases and V 5 bases, and 6 bases lay outside the gene matches. The CDR3 bases are TGTGCCAGCAGCGTAGCGGGACAATTCTACAATGAGCAGTTCTTC. Translating gives CASSVAGQFYNEQFF.

The rearrangement uses TRBV27 and TRBJ1-2, with 8 bases that match TRBD1. V shed 3 bases and J 8 bases; nucleotides not matched to a gene: 8. CDR1 and CDR2 from the germline V gene are MNHEY and SMNVEV (reference sequence). This CDR3 contains 14 residues. CDR3 DNA: TGTGCCAGCAGTTTTTCGGACAGGGAGATCGGCTACACCTTC. It encodes CASSFSDREIGYTF.

The rearrangement links TRBV5-6 to TRBJ1-3; TRBD1 aligns across 7 bases. This CDR3 contains 14 residues. The junction had 5 bases not matched to a gene; V was cut back by 4 bases and J by 4 bases. The germline V gene has CDR1 SGHDT and CDR2 YYEEEE. Written as DNA, the CDR3 is TGTGCCAGCAGCCAAATGACAGGGGGAAACACCATATATTTT. This codes for CASSQMTGGNTIYF.

The gene calls are TRBV11-1 and TRBJ1-1, with 8 bases that match TRBD1. Germline trimming cut 5 bases from V and 4 bases from J; bases unmatched to any gene: 9. The CDR3 extends over 15 amino acids. CDR1 is SGHAT, CDR2 FQDESV, per germline (reference sequence). The CDR3 is CASSVRQGRSTEAFF. The DNA of the CDR3 is TGTGCCAGCAGCGTACGACAGGGGAGGTCCACTGAAGCTTTCTTT. Full variable domain (missing parts from reference TRBV11-1 and TRBJ1-1): EAEVAQSPRYKITEKSQAVAFWCDPISGHATLYWYRQILGQGPELLVQFQDESVVDDSQLPKDRFSAERLKGVDSTLKIQPAELGDSAMYLCASSVRQGRSTEAFFGQGTRLTVV.

The rearrangement uses TRBV11-3 and TRBJ2-3; maybe TRBD1 (5 bases). The germline V gene encodes CDR1 SGHNT and CDR2 YENEEA. The CDR3 contains 17 residues. Trimming took off 5 bases at V and 1 base at J, with 19 bases between the two ends. CDR3: CASSPRGTTLGTDTQYF. In DNA form, the CDR3 reads TGTGCCAGCAGCCCTAGGGGAACAACCCTCGGCACAGATACGCAGTATTTT.

A few counts support this clone. Written as DNA, the CDR3 is TGTGCCAGCAGCTCCTACAGGGGGTCTGGAAACACCATATATTTT. Amino acids: CASSSYRGSGNTIYF. This sequence joins TRBV7-9 and TRBJ1-3, with 8 nucleotides matching TRBD1. The germline V gene has CDR1 SEHNR and CDR2 FQNEAQ (reference sequence). The CDR3 runs 15 residues. With V trimmed by 4 bases and J by 1 base, 3 bases remained unmatched. Full variable domain (outside the CDR3, taken from reference TRBV7-9 and TRBJ1-3): DTGVSQNPRHKITKRGQNVTFRCDPISEHNRLYWYRQTLGQGPEFLTYFQNEAQLEKSRLLSDRFSAERPKGSFSTLEIQRTEQGDSAMYLCASSSYRGSGNTIYFGEGSWLTVV.

This clone was recorded only once. This CDR3 is CAISGGRGQYF. CDR3 bases: TGTGCCATCAGTGGAGGTCGTGGGCAGTACTTC. The chain is built from TRBV10-3 and TRBJ2-7; D not resolved. V dropped 4 bases and J dropped 9 bases, with 10 bases sitting between them. The germline CDR1 and CDR2 sequences are ENHRY and SYGVKD. CDR3 length equals 11 residues.

J is TRBJ2-2 and V is TRBV5-1, with D uncertain. In germline, CDR1 is SGHRS, CDR2 YFSETQ. This CDR3 comprises 13 residues. Trimming left V 3 bases short and J 1 base short, with 4 bases between. The CDR3 region is CASSSMNTGELFF. The CDR3 nucleotides are TGCGCCAGCAGCTCCATGAACACCGGGGAGCTGTTTTTT.

V is TRBV2 and J is TRBJ2-1; 7 bases are shared with TRBD2. Germline CDR1 SNHLY, CDR2 FYNNEI. With V trimmed by 5 bases and J by 5 bases, 3 bases remained unmatched. The CDR3 runs 13 residues. In DNA form, the CDR3 reads TGTGCCAGCAGTACAACTAGCGACAATGAGCAGTTCTTC. The encoded protein is CASSTTSDNEQFF.

This clone was seen only once. The rearrangement links TRBV9 to TRBJ1-4, with 9 bases lining up with TRBD1. CDR3 length: 18 residues. With V trimmed by 5 bases and J by 0 bases, 11 bases remained unmatched. Germline lookup yields CDR1 SGDLS and CDR2 YYNGEE. The CDR3 nucleotides read TGTGCCAGCAGTCGAACAGGGGGCCTAGTTGCAACTAATGAAAAACTGTTTTTT. Residues: CASSRTGGLVATNEKLFF.

This chain uses TRBV5-6 with TRBJ2-1; 8 bases match TRBD1. This CDR3 has 16 residues. Germline trimming cut 5 bases from V and 7 bases from J; bases unmatched to any gene: 14. The V gene's germline CDR1 is SGHDT and CDR2 YYEEEE. The CDR3 coding sequence is TGTGCCAGCAGTTTGAAGTGGGACAGGATGGGTAATGAGCAGTTCTTC. Translation gives CASSLKWDRMGNEQFF.

The genes are TRBV18 and TRBJ1-2, with 8 bases identical to TRBD1. V was pared by 2 bases and J by 4 bases, with 6 bases of the junction left unmatched. Per the germline V gene, CDR1 is KGHSH and CDR2 is LQKENI. CDR3 length equals 15 residues. CDR3 DNA: TGTGCCAGCTCACCAAATCCGACAGGGGTCTATGGCTACACCTTC. Translating it yields CASSPNPTGVYGYTF.

The V gene is TRBV5-1, the J gene TRBJ2-6; a weak D match, TRBD1 (5 bases). Trimming removed 0 bases from V and 0 bases from J, with 10 bases in between. Germline loops: CDR1 SGHRS, CDR2 YFSETQ. The CDR3 covers 17 residues. CDR3 in amino acids: CASSLGWQGSGANVLTF. The CDR3 bases are TGCGCCAGCAGCTTGGGTTGGCAGGGCTCTGGGGCCAACGTCCTGACTTTC. Together with reference TRBV5-1 and TRBJ2-6, the CDR3 gives the full variable domain: KAGVTQTPRYLIKTRGQQVTLSCSPISGHRSVSWYQQTPGQGLQFLFEYFSETQRNKGNFPGRFSGRQFSNSRSEMNVSTLELGDSALYLCASSLGWQGSGANVLTFGAGSRLTVL.

This clone has more than one count but fewer than ten. The V call is TRBV18, the J call TRBJ2-5; possibly TRBD2 for D (5 bases). Germline loops: CDR1 KGHSH, CDR2 LQKENI. The CDR3 consists of 14 residues. V lost 0 bases and J 1 base, leaving 6 bases between the germline ends. DNA for the CDR3: TGTGCCAGCTCACCACCCGGGGTCCAAGAGACCCAGTACTTC. Its translation: CASSPPGVQETQYF.

V usage is TRBV27 and J usage is TRBJ2-2; 10 bases are shared with TRBD1. This CDR3 spans 18 amino acids. The J segment lost 3 bases and the V segment lost 1 base, leaving 8 bases of the junction unmatched. CDR1 is MNHEY and CDR2 is SMNVEV in the germline V gene (reference sequence). This chain's CDR3 is CASSLFPLGQGYTGELFF. The DNA for the CDR3 is TGTGCCAGCAGTTTATTCCCTTTGGGACAGGGGTACACCGGGGAGCTGTTTTTT.

The CDR3 is CASSPGGGPQHF. CDR3 in DNA: TGTGCCAGTAGCCCTGGGGGAGGGCCCCAGCATTTT. V and J are TRBV19 and TRBJ1-5; TRBD1 is a possible D gene (5 bases). The germline V gene has CDR1 LNHDA and CDR2 SQIVND (reference sequence). Trimming removed 6 bases from V and 9 bases from J, with 12 bases in between. The CDR3 contains 12 residues.

DNA for the CDR3: TGCGCCAGCAGCCGAGTCCTAGGGACAGCCGGGAACACCATATATTTT. It is translated as CASSRVLGTAGNTIYF. The V and J genes are TRBV4-1 and TRBJ1-3, with 7 positions matching TRBD1. Germline trimming cut 4 bases from V and 7 bases from J; bases unmatched to any gene: 13. The CDR3 consists of 16 residues. Per the germline V gene, CDR1 is MGHRA and CDR2 is YSYEKL.

Here the CDR3 reads CASSVEATGNYGYTF. Written as DNA, the CDR3 is TGTGCCAGCAGCGTAGAGGCGACAGGGAACTATGGCTACACCTTC. The chain carries TRBV9 and TRBJ1-2, with 7 bases matching TRBD1. V trimming: 0 bases; J trimming: 2 bases; junction bases outside the gene matches: 4. CDR1 and CDR2 from the germline V gene are SGDLS and YYNGEE. This CDR3 contains 15 residues.

The chain employs TRBV6-1 and TRBJ1-2; D not resolved. The CDR3 has 14 amino acids. Germline V gives CDR1 MNHNS, CDR2 SASEGT. V lost 7 bases, J lost 4 bases, and 16 bases lay in between. DNA of the CDR3: TGTGCCAGCACCCTATCGGACGGGAGCTATGGCTACACCTTC. It yields the protein CASTLSDGSYGYTF.

The chain carries TRBV7-9 and TRBJ1-3, with a tentative D call TRBD1 (5 bases). The CDR3 is 16 amino acids. Trimming removed 3 bases at V and 0 bases at J, with 12 bases between. The germline V gene has CDR1 SEHNR and CDR2 FQNEAQ (reference sequence). The DNA for the CDR3 is TGTGCCAGCAGCTTGGGCCCGGGGGACTCTGGAAACACCATATATTTT. Its translation is CASSLGPGDSGNTIYF.